These T cell receptor beta chains were read from a single sample in a study of control samples from healthy donors and cancer patients. Repertoires were generated with immunoSEQ multiplex PCR, while TCRdb's copy carries only in-frame clones and drops some. The sample holds about 170,000 clones, 91% seen once. The sample consisted of blood. The source of these receptors is a woman aged 25 to 45 in good health. CDR3s include the opening cysteine and the closing phenylalanine or tryptophan. D genes are given only for firm matches. Clone size appears in some rows only: once, few, many, or a class for an expanded clone.

V gene: TRBV4-3; clone size: .; D gene: TRBD2; J gene: TRBJ2-1; CDR3 protein: CASSQALAGGPGSYNEQFF; CDR3 DNA: TGCGCCAGCAGCCAAGCACTAGCGGGAGGGCCAGGCTCCTACAATGAGCAGTTCTTC
V gene: TRBV6-4; clone size: few; D gene: TRBD1; J gene: TRBJ2-3; CDR3 protein: CASSAAGGTDTQYF; CDR3 DNA: TGTGCCAGCAGTGCGGCAGGGGGAACAGATACGCAGTATTTT
V gene: TRBV19; clone size: .; D gene: TRBD1; J gene: TRBJ1-6; CDR3 protein: CASSIGGQGNSPLHF; CDR3 DNA: TGTGCCAGTAGTATAGGGGGACAGGGGAATTCACCCCTCCACTTT
V gene: TRBV29-1; clone size: .; D gene: .; J gene: TRBJ1-5; CDR3 protein: CSVETDSNQPQHF; CDR3 DNA: TGCAGCGTTGAAACAGATAGCAATCAGCCCCAGCATTTT
V gene: TRBV11-3; clone size: .; D gene: .; J gene: TRBJ2-7; CDR3 protein: CASSLGSGGYEQYF; CDR3 DNA: TGTGCCAGCAGCTTAGGTAGCGGAGGGTACGAGCAGTACTTC
V gene: TRBV7-3; clone size: .; D gene: TRBD1; J gene: TRBJ2-7; CDR3 protein: CASSSGTGRNEQYF; CDR3 DNA: TGTGCCAGCAGCTCCGGGACAGGGAGGAACGAGCAGTACTTC
V gene: TRBV5-6; clone size: .; D gene: TRBD1; J gene: TRBJ1-2; CDR3 protein: CASSLLGQGADYGYTF; CDR3 DNA: TGTGCCAGCAGCTTGTTGGGACAGGGGGCGGACTATGGCTACACCTTC
V gene: TRBV6-2/TRBV6-3; clone size: .; D gene: TRBD2; J gene: TRBJ2-1; CDR3 protein: CASSYRLAGWQFF; CDR3 DNA: TGTGCCAGCAGTTACCGGCTAGCGGGATGGCAGTTCTTC
V gene: TRBV7-2; clone size: few; D gene: TRBD2; J gene: TRBJ2-1; CDR3 protein: CASSLERTSGSSYNEQFF; CDR3 DNA: TGTGCCAGCAGCTTAGAAAGGACTAGCGGGAGCTCCTACAATGAGCAGTTCTTC
V gene: TRBV19; clone size: once; D gene: .; J gene: TRBJ1-3; CDR3 protein: CASSMGSSGNTIYF; CDR3 DNA: TGTGCCAGTAGTATGGGCAGCTCTGGAAACACCATATATTTT
V gene: TRBV13; clone size: .; D gene: TRBD2; J gene: TRBJ2-5; CDR3 protein: CASSLWSGGEQETQYF; CDR3 DNA: TGTGCCAGCAGCTTATGGAGCGGGGGGGAGCAAGAGACCCAGTACTTC